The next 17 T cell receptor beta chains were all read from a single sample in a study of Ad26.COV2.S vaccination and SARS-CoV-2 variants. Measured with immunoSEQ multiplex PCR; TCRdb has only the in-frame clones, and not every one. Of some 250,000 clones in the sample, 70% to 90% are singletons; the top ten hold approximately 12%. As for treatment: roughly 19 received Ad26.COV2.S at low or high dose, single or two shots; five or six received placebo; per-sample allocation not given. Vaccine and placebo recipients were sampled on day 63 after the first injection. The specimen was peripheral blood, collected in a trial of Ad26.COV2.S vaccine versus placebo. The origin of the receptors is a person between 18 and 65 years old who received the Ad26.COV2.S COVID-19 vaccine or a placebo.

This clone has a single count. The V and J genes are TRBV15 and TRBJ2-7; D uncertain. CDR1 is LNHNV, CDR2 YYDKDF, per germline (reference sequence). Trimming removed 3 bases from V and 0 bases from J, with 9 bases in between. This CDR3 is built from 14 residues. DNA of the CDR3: TGTGCCACCAGCAGGGGGTCCCTCTCCTACGAGCAGTACTTC. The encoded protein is CATSRGSLSYEQYF.

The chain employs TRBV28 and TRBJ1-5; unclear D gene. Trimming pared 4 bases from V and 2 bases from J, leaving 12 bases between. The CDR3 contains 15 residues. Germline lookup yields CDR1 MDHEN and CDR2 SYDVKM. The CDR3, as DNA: TGTGCCAGCAGTTCTTGGCAGGTTGGCAATCAGCCCCAGCATTTT. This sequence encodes CASSSWQVGNQPQHF.

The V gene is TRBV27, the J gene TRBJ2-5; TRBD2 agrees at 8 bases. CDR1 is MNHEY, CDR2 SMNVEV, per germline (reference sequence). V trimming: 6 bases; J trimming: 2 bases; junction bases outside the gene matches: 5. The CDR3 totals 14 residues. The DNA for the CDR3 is TGTGCCAGCAGGATCAGACTAGCGCAAGAGACCCAGTACTTC. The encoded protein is CASRIRLAQETQYF.

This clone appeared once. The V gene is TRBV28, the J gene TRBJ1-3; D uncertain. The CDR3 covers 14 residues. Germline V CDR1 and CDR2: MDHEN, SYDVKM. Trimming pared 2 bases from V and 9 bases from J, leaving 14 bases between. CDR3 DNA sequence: TGTGCCAGCAGTTTAGTAGGTCCCGTAATCACCATATATTTT. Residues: CASSLVGPVITIYF.

The CDR3: CASSPPGQWGNSPLHF. The CDR3 bases are TGTGCCAGCTCACCACCGGGACAGTGGGGGAATTCACCCCTCCACTTT. The gene calls are TRBV18 and TRBJ1-6, with 7 bases matching TRBD1. The CDR3 contains 16 residues. Germline V gene lookup returns CDR1 KGHSH and CDR2 LQKENI. Unmatched junction bases numbered 6, after V lost 0 bases and J lost 7 bases.

The chain's CDR3 is CASSSGQGEQYF. The CDR3 coding sequence is TGTGCCAGCAGTTCAGGACAGGGTGAGCAGTACTTC. The V call is TRBV6-6, the J call TRBJ2-7, with 8 nucleotides matching TRBD1. Germline V gene data show CDR1 as MNHNY and CDR2 as SVGAGI (reference sequence). This CDR3 comprises 12 residues. Unmatched junction bases numbered 3, after V lost 4 bases and J lost 7 bases.

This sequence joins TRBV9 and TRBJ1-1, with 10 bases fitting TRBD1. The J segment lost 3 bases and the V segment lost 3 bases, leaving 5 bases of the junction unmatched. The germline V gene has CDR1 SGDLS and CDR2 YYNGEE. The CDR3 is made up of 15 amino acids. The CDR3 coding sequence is TGTGCCAGCAGCGCGAGCGGGACAGGGGACACTGAAGCTTTCTTT. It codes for CASSASGTGDTEAFF.

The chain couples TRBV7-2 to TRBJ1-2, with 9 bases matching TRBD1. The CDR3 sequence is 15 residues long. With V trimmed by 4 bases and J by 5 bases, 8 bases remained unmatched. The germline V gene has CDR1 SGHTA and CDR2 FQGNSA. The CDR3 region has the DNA TGTGCCAGCAGCTCCTCCCAGGGACAGGGTTATGGCTACACCTTC. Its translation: CASSSSQGQGYGYTF.

CDR3 sequence (DNA): TGTGCCAGTAGACCCCCTTTAGGGGCAACCAACACCGGGGAGCTGTTTTTT. Translated, it gives CASRPPLGATNTGELFF. The J gene is TRBJ2-2, the V gene TRBV19, with TRBD1 as a possible D gene (5 bases). CDR1 LNHDA and CDR2 SQIVND come from the germline V gene (reference sequence). V dropped 6 bases and J dropped 2 bases, with 19 bases sitting between them. The CDR3 covers 17 residues.

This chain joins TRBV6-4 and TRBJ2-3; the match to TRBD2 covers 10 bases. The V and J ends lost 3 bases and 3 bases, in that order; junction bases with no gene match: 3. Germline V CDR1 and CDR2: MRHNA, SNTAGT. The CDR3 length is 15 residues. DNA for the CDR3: TGTGCCAGCAGTGAGTCTAGCGGGGGAACAGATACGCAGTATTTT. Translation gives CASSESSGGTDTQYF.

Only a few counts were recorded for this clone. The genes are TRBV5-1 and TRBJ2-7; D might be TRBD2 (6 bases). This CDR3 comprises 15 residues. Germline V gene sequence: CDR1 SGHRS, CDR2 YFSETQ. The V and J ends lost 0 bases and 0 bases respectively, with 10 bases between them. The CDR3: CASSLAGGNSYEQYF. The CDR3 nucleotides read TGCGCCAGCAGCTTGGCCGGAGGGAACTCCTACGAGCAGTACTTC.

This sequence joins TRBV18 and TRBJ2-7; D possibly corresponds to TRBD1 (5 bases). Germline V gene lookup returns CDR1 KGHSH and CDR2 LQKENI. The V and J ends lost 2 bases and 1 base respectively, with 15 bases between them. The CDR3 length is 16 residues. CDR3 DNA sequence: TGTGCCAGCTCACCAGAAAGGGGTTCCCATTCCTACGAGCAGTACTTC. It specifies CASSPERGSHSYEQYF.

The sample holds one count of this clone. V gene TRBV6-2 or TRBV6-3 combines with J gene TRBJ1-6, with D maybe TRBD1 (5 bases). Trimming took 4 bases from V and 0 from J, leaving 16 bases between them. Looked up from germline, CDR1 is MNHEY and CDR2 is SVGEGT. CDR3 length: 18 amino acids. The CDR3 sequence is CASSSLLTESSYNSPLHF. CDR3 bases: TGTGCCAGCAGTTCCTTGCTGACAGAGAGCTCCTATAATTCACCCCTCCACTTT.

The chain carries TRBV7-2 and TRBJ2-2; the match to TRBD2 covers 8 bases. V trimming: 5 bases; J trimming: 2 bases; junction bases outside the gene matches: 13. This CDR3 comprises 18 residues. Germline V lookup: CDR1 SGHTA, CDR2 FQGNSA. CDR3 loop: CASSQYGSGMGNTGELFF. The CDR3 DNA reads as TGTGCCAGCAGCCAATACGGTAGCGGGATGGGAAACACCGGGGAGCTGTTTTTT.

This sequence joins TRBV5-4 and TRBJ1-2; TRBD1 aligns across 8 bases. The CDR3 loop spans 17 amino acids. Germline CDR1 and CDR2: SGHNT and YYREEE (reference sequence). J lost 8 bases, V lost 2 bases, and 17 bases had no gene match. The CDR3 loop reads CASSFPLGRQGAEGYTF. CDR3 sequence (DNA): TGTGCCAGCAGCTTTCCCCTTGGAAGGCAGGGGGCAGAAGGCTACACCTTC.

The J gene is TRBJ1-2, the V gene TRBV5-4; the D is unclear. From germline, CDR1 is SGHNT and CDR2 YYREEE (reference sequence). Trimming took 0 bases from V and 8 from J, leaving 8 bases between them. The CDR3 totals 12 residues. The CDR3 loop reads CASSLGGFGYTF. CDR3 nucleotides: TGTGCCAGCAGCTTGGGAGGGTTCGGCTACACCTTC.

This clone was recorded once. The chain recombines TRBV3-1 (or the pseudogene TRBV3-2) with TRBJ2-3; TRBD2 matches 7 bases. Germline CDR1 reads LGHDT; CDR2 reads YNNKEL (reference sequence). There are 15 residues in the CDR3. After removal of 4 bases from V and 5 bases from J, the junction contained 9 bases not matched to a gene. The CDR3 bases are TGTGCCAGCAGCCGAGCGGGGCTCCGGGGAGATACGCAGTATTTT. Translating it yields CASSRAGLRGDTQYF.